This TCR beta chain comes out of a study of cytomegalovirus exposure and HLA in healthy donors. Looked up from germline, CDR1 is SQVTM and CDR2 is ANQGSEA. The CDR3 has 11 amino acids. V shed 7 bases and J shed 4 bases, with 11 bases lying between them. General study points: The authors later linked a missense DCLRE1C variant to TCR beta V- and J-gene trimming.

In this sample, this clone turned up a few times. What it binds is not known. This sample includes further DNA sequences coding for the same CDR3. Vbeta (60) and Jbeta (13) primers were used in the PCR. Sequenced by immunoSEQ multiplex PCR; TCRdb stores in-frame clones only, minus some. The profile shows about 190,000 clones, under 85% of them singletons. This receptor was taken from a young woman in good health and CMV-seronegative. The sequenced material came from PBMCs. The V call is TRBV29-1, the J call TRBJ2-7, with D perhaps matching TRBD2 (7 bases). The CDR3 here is CSGGGRYEQYF. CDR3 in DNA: TGCAGCGGGGGGGGGCGGTACGAGCAGTACTTC.